This TCR beta chain stems from a study of graft-versus-host responses after intestinal transplantation. About the research overall: Transplants given to recipients were multivisceral, liver-intestinal, or isolated intestinal. Each patient got anti-thymocyte globulin induction, then tacrolimus and steroids for around three years.

The CDR3 runs 17 residues. V lost 0 bases, J lost 3 bases, and 5 bases stayed unmatched. Germline V CDR1 and CDR2: ENHRY, SYGVKD. Clones were sequenced by immunoSEQ multiplex PCR, and TCRdb holds only the in-frame ones, with some missing. This table holds 85,000 to 100,000 clones, around 93% found once. The study's findings and limits: GvH clones were found in recipient marrow; some appeared first in ileum or blood.

For this clone: Its target is not known.

The rearrangement uses TRBV10-3 and TRBJ2-3; TRBD2 matches 11 bases. Sequences were derived from unstimulated CD8+ T cells sorted from spleen or lymph node cells, sampled before transplant. The sequence derives from a human donor who was the organ donor for an intestinal transplant. DNA for the CDR3: TGTGCCATCAGTGAGTCTACTAGCGGGGGACATACAGATACGCAGTATTTT. This translates into CAISESTSGGHTDTQYF.